This paragraph reports one T cell receptor (beta chain). It has no known antigen specificity. No base quality values were provided; no much bigger clone lies one nucleotide off. The data are from a study of response to subunit inactivated influenza vaccine (dated by TCRdb to the late 2010s). For the wider study: Deep quantitative profiling of the T cell receptor repertoire was used in the study to follow responses to a trivalent subunit inactivated influenza vaccine.

The library was prepared using RT-PCR. These reads were obtained on an Illumina HiSeq 2500. TCRdb reprocessing: public reads trimmed at Q25 with fastp, clones called with MiXCR, in-frame beta chains kept. Rows are combined by CDR3 protein, so each entry shows the most common genes and DNA. The sample data list around 750,000 distinct CDR3 sequences, and 21% of these were observed just once. Roughly 10% of the sample goes to the ten largest clones. The CDR3 spans 13 residues, from the cysteine through the phenylalanine. The kept DNA is CDR3 alone, 39 bases in frame from the first base. V is clipped by 2 bases and J by 9 bases, and the sequence between their germline boundaries is 14 bases long. CDR1 and CDR2, looked up from the germline V gene, are MNHEY and SVGEGT. Findings and caveats that apply to the study as a whole: The authors proposed that each seasonal influenza vaccination may bring in only a limited number of new T cells.

The receptor was derived from a middle-aged man who received an inactivated influenza vaccine. Donor details come from another sample of the same person, matched by shared clones. Recombination joined TRBV6-2 or TRBV6-3 with TRBJ2-7, with the D gene not confidently named. The sample consisted of PBMCs from blood, taken more than 4 days after vaccination. The CDR3 sequence is CASSYVAAWGQYF. DNA sequence: TGTGCCAGCAGTTACGTGGCAGCCTGGGGGCAGTACTTC.